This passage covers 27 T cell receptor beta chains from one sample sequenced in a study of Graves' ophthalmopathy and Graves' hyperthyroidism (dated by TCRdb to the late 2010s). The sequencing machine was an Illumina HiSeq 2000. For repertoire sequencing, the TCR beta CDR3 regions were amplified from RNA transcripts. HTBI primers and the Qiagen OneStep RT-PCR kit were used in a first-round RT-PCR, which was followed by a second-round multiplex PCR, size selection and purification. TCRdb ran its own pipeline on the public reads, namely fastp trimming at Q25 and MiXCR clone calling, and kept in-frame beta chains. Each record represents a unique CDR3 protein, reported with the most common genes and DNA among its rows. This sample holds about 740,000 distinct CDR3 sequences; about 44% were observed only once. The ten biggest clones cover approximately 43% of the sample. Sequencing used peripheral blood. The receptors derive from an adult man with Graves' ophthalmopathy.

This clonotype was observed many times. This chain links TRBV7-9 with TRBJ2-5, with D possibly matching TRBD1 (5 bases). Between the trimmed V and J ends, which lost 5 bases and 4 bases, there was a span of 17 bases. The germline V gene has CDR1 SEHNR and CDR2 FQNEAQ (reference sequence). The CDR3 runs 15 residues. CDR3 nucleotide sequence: TGTGCCAGCAGCGCGGCAGGGCTCCAAGGAGAGACCCAGTACTTC. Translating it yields CASSAAGLQGETQYF.

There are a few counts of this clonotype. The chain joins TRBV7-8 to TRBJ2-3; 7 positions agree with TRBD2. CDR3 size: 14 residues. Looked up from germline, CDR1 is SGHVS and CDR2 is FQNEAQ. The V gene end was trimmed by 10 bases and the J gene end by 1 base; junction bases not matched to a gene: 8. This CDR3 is CATGVSGGTDTQYF. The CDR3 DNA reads TGTGCCACCGGAGTCAGCGGGGGCACAGATACGCAGTATTTT.

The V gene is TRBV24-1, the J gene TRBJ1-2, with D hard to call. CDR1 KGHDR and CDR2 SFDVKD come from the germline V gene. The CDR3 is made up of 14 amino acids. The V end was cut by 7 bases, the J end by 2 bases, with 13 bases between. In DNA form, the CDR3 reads TGTGCCACCAGCAGCTCCATTGACAACTATGGCTACACCTTC. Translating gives CATSSSIDNYGYTF.

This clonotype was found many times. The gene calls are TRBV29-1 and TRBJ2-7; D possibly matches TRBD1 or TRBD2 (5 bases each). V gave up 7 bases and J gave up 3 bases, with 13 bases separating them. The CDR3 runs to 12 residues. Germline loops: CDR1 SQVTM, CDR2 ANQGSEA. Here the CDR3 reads CSGETDGYEQYF. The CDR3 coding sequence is TGCAGCGGGGAGACAGACGGCTACGAGCAGTACTTC.

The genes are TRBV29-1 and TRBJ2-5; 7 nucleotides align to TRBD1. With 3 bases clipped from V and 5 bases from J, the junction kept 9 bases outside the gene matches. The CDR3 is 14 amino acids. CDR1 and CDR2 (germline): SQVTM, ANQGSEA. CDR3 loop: CSVEKTGAGETQYF. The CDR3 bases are TGCAGCGTTGAGAAAACAGGGGCCGGGGAGACCCAGTACTTC.

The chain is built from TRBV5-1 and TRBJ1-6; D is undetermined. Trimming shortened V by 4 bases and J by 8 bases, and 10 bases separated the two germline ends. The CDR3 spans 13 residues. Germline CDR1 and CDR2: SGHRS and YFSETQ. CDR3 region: CASSRSQDSPLHF. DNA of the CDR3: TGCGCCAGCAGCAGGAGCCAGGATTCACCCCTCCACTTT.

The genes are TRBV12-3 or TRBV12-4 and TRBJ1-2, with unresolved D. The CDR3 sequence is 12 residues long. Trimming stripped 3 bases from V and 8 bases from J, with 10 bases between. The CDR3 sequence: CASSFLGVGYTF. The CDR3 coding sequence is TGTGCCAGCAGTTTCTTGGGCGTGGGCTACACCTTC.

The CDR3 is CASSPASGALNTGELFF. The CDR3 region has the DNA TGTGCCAGCAGTCCCGCCTCAGGGGCTCTCAACACCGGGGAGCTGTTTTTT. V and J are TRBV2 and TRBJ2-2, with D tentatively TRBD1 (6 bases). Per germline, CDR1 SNHLY and CDR2 FYNNEI. V lost 5 bases to trimming and J lost 2 bases, with 18 bases between them. The CDR3 contains 17 residues.

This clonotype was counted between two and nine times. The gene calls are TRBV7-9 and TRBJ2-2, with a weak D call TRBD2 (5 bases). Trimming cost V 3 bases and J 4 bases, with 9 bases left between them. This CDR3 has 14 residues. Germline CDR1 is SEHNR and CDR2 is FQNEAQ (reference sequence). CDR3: CASSFAEGTGELFF. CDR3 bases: TGTGCCAGCAGCTTCGCCGAGGGCACCGGGGAGCTGTTTTTT.

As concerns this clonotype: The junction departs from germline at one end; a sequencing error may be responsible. The CDR3 region has the DNA TGTGCCAGTCGTCCCCTACCAGACAATCGGCCCCAGCATTTT. It encodes CASRPLPDNRPQHF. The chain uses TRBV6-2 or TRBV6-3 and TRBJ1-5; no clear D. CDR1 MNHEY and CDR2 SVGEGT come from the germline V gene. The CDR3 sequence is 14 residues long.

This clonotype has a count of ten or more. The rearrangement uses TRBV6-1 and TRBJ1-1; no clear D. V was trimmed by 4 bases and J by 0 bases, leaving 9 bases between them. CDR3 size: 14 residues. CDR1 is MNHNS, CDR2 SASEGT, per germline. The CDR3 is CASSVYGMNTEAFF. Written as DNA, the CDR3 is TGTGCCAGCAGTGTGTACGGGATGAACACTGAAGCTTTCTTT.

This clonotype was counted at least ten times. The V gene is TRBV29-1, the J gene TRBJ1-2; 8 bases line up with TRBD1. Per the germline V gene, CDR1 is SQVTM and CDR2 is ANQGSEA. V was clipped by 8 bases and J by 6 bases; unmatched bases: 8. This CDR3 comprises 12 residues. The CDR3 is CSSTQGANGYTF. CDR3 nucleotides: TGCAGCTCCACCCAGGGGGCGAATGGCTACACCTTC. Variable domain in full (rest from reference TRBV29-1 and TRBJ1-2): SAVISQKPSRDICQRGTSLTIQCQVDSQVTMMFWYRQQPGQSLTLIATANQGSEATYESGFVIDKFPISRPNLTFSTLTVSNMSPEDSSIYLCSSTQGANGYTFGSGTRLTVV.

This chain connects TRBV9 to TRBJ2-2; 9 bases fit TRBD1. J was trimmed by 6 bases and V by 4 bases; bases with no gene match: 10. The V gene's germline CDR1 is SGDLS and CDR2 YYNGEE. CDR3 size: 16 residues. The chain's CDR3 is CASSHGGQGPPGELFF. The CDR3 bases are TGTGCCAGCAGCCACGGGGGACAGGGCCCACCCGGGGAGCTGTTTTTT.

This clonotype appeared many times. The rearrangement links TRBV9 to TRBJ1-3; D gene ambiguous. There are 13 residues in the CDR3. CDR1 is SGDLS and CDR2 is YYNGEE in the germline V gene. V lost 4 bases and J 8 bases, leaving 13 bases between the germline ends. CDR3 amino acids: CASSQENGDTIYF. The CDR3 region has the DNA TGTGCCAGCAGCCAGGAAAACGGAGACACCATATATTTT.

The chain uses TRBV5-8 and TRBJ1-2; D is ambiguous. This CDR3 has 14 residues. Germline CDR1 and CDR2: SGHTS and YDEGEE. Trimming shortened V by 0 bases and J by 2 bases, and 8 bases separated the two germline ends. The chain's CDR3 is CASSLVQENYGYTF. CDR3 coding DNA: TGTGCCAGCAGCTTGGTTCAAGAGAACTATGGCTACACCTTC. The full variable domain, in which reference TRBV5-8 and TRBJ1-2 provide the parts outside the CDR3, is EAGVTQSPTHLIKTRGQQATLRCSPISGHTSVYWYQQALGLGLQFLLWYDEGEERNRGNFPPRFSGRQFPNYSSELNVNALELEDSALYLCASSLVQENYGYTFGSGTRLTVV.

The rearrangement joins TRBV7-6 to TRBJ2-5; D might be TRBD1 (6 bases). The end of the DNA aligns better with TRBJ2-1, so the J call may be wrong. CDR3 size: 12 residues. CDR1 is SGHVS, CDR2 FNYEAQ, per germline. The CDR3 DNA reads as TGTGCCAGCAGCTTTGTACAGGGCGCTCAGTTCTTC. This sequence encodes CASSFVQGAQFF.

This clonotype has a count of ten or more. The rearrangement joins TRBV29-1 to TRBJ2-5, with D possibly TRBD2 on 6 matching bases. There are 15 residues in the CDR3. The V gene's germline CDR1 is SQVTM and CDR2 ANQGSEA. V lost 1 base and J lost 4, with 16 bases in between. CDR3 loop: CSVEGGGVNSETQYF. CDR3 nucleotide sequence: TGCAGCGTTGAAGGTGGAGGGGTGAATTCAGAGACCCAGTACTTC.

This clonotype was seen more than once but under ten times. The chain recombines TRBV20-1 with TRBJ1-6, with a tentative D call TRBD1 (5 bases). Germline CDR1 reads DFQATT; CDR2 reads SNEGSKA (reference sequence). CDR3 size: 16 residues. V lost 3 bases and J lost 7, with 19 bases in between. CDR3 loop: CSASRSGNKGNSPLHF. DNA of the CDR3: TGCAGTGCTAGTCGATCAGGGAACAAGGGGAATTCACCCCTCCACTTT.

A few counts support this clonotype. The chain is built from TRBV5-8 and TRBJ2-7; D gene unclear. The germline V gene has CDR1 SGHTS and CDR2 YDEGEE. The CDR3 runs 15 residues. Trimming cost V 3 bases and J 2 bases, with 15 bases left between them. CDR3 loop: CASSSPLNDPYEQYF. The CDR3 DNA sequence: TGTGCCAGCAGCTCACCTTTAAATGATCCCTACGAGCAGTACTTC.

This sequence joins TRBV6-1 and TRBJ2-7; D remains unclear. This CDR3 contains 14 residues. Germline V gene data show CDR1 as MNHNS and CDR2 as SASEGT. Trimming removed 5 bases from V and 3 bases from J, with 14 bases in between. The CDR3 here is CASSPAKLNYEQYF. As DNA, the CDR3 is TGTGCCAGCAGTCCCGCTAAATTAAACTACGAGCAGTACTTC.

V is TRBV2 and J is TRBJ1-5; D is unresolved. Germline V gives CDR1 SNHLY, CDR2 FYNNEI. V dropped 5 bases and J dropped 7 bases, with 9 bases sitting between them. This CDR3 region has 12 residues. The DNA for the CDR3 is TGTGCCAGCAGTACCGGGATGCAGCCCCAGCATTTT. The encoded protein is CASSTGMQPQHF.

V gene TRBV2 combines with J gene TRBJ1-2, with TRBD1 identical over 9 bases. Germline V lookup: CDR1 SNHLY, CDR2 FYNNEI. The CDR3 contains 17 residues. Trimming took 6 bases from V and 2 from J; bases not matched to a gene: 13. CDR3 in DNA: TGTGCCAGCAGGGGGGGCCCGACAGGGGGAGGAAACTATGGCTACACCTTC. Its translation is CASRGGPTGGGNYGYTF.

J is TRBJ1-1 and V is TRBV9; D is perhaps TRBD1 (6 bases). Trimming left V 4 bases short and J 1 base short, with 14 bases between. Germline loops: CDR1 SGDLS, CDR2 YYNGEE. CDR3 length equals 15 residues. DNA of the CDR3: TGTGCCAGCAGCCGGGCCGGGGGGCGGAACACTGAAGCTTTCTTT. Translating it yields CASSRAGGRNTEAFF.

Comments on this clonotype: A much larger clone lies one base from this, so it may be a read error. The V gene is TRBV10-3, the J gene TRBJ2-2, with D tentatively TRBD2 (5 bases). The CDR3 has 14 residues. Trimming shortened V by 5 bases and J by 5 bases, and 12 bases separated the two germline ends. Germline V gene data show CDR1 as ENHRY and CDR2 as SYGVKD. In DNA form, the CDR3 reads TGTGCCATCAGTCTTAGGACGGGGACCGGGGAGCTGTTTTTT. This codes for CAISLRTGTGELFF.

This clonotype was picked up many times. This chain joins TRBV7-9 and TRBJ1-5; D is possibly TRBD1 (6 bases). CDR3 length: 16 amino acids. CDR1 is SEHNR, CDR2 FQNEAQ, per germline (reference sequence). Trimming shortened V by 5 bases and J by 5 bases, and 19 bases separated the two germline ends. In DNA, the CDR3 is TGTGCCAGCAGCCCCGACCAAAGGGGGTATGATCAGCCCCAGCATTTT. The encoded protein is CASSPDQRGYDQPQHF.

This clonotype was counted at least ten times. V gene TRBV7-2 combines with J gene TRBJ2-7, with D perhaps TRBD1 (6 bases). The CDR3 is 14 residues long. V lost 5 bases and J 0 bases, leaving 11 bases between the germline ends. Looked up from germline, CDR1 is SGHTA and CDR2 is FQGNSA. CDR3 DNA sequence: TGTGCCAGCAGCCCAGGGGTCATCTCCTACGAGCAGTACTTC. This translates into CASSPGVISYEQYF.

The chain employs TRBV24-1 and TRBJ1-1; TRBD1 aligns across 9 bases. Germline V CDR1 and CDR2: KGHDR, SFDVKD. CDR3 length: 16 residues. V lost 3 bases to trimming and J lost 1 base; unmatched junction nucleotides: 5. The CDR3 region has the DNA TGTGCCACCAGTGATCCCGGGACAGGGAGGAACACTGAAGCTTTCTTT. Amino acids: CATSDPGTGRNTEAFF.